This TCR beta chain was identified during a study of radiation and T cells in renal cell carcinoma. Background on the study: Nephrectomy followed 15 Gy stereotactic body radiation by 4 weeks.

Here immunoSEQ multiplex PCR was the method, and the copy in TCRdb shows in-frame clones only, minus some. The table records about 130,000 clones, roughly four fifths of them present only once. Documented time point: blood 2 weeks post-SBRT. Treatment: 15 Gy SBRT to primary tumor, nephrectomy 4 weeks later. This clone was seen only once. This CDR3 has 11 residues. The germline CDR1 and CDR2 sequences are MDHEN and SYDVKM. The V end was cut by 6 bases, the J end by 10 bases, with 12 bases between. This receptor was taken from a man in his fifties or sixties with renal cell carcinoma. The input for sequencing was blood, taken from a patient whose treatment included radiotherapy and nephrectomy. This rearrangement joins TRBV28 to TRBJ1-1; D possibly corresponds to TRBD1 (5 bases). DNA for the CDR3: TGTGCCAGCAGCGGGACGGTCTCAGCTTTCTTT. Translating it yields CASSGTVSAFF.